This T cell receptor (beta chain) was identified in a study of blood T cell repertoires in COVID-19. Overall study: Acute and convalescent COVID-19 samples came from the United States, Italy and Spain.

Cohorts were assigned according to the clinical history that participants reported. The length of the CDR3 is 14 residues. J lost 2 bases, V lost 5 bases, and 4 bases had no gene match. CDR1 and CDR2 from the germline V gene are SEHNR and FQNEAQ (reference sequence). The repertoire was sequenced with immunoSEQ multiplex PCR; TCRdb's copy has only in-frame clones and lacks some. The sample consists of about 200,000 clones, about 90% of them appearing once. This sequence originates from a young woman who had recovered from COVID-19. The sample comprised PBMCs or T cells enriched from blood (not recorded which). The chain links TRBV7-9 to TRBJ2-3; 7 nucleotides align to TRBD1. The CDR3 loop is CASSADRSTDTQYF. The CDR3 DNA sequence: TGTGCCAGCAGCGCGGACAGGTCCACAGATACGCAGTATTTT.